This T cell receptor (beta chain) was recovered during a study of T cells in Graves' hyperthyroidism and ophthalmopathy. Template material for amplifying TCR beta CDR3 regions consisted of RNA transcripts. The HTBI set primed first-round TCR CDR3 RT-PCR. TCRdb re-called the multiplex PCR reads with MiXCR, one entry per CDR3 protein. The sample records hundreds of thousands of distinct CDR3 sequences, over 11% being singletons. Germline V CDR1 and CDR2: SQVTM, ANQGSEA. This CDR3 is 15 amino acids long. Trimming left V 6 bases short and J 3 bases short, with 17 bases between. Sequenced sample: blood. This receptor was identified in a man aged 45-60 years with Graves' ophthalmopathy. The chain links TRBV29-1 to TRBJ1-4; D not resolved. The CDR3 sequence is CSVEDGFAANEKLFF. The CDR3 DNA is TGCAGCGTAGAGGACGGATTCGCAGCTAATGAAAAACTGTTTTTT.